Listed here are 7 T cell receptor beta chains from one sample, sequenced in a study of blood T cell repertoires in COVID-19. Assay: immunoSEQ multiplex PCR; the TCRdb copy retains only in-frame clones and omits some. The table lists a few hundred thousand clones, less than 85% of them singletons. Sequencing input: peripheral blood. All receptors come from a young woman with acute or convalescent COVID-19.

The CDR3 loop reads CASSLRQPEETQYF. The CDR3 nucleotides read TGTGCCAGCAGCCTTAGACAGCCCGAAGAGACCCAGTACTTC. The rearrangement joins TRBV11-3 to TRBJ2-5, with TRBD1 as a possible D gene (5 bases). V was clipped by 5 bases and J by 3 bases, with 13 bases between them. This CDR3 comprises 14 residues. Looked up from germline, CDR1 is SGHNT and CDR2 is YENEEA.

The V and J genes are TRBV7-3 and TRBJ2-7; D is possibly TRBD2 (6 bases). The V gene's germline CDR1 is SGHTA and CDR2 FQGTGA. V was clipped by 1 base and J by 7 bases, with 17 bases between them. The CDR3 extends over 15 amino acids. CDR3 sequence reads: CASSLIAGPSSEQYF. The CDR3 bases are TGTGCCAGCAGCTTAATCGCGGGGCCGAGTAGTGAGCAGTACTTC.

The chain couples TRBV19 to TRBJ1-1; D not resolved. CDR3 size: 15 residues. V lost 7 bases and J 3 bases, leaving 18 bases between the germline ends. CDR1 and CDR2 (germline): LNHDA, SQIVND (reference sequence). CDR3 protein: CASTKLGPEYTEAFF. The CDR3 DNA reads TGTGCCAGTACCAAGCTGGGCCCTGAGTACACTGAAGCTTTCTTT.

This clone was found a few times. The genes are TRBV30 and TRBJ1-2; 9 positions agree with TRBD1. CDR3 length equals 14 residues. The V segment lost 2 bases and the J segment 4 bases; nucleotides outside the gene matches: 5. The germline V gene has CDR1 GTSNPN and CDR2 SVGIG (reference sequence). CDR3 sequence reads: CAWSFGQGSYGYTF. The CDR3 DNA follows: TGTGCCTGGAGTTTTGGACAGGGGAGCTATGGCTACACCTTC.

This clone was seen only once. The V call is TRBV10-3, the J call TRBJ1-2; D gene unclear. The germline gives CDR1 ENHRY, CDR2 SYGVKD. V was pared by 0 bases and J by 4 bases, with 9 bases between. This CDR3 comprises 14 residues. The chain's CDR3 is CAISESIGGYGYTF. DNA of the CDR3: TGTGCCATCAGTGAGTCGATAGGCGGCTATGGCTACACCTTC.

The chain combines TRBV2 with TRBJ1-1, with D perhaps matching TRBD1 (5 bases). V lost 3 bases to trimming and J lost 3 bases, with 11 bases between them. The germline V gene has CDR1 SNHLY and CDR2 FYNNEI. This CDR3 has 14 residues. In DNA form, the CDR3 reads TGTGCCAGCAGTGACTTTGCAGGGTACACTGAAGCTTTCTTT. Translated: CASSDFAGYTEAFF.

The V call is TRBV19, the J call TRBJ1-5, with 9 positions matching TRBD1. Germline values: CDR1 LNHDA, CDR2 SQIVND (reference sequence). The CDR3 consists of 14 residues. Losses at the gene ends were 2 bases for V and 7 bases for J; bases not matched to a gene: 3. The CDR3 sequence: CASSITGTGQPQHF. DNA of the CDR3: TGTGCCAGTAGTATAACGGGGACAGGGCAGCCCCAGCATTTT.